The 18 T cell receptor beta chains below all came from one sample that was sequenced in a study of beta chain features in type 1 diabetes. Since all of the isolated RNA was reverse transcribed, expressed TCRB transcripts were what got sequenced. Repertoires were generated with immunoSEQ multiplex PCR, while TCRdb's copy carries only in-frame clones and drops some. The table has 850,000 to 900,000 clones, roughly 16% seen once. Sequencing was done on a sample of naive CD4+ T cells from blood. The receptors were gathered from a young woman in good health.

CDR3: CASAKPGSSYEQYF. For the CDR3, the DNA is TGTGCCAGCGCGAAACCGGGGAGCTCCTACGAGCAGTACTTC. This rearrangement joins TRBV28 to TRBJ2-7; tentative D call: TRBD2 (5 bases). This CDR3 has 14 residues. Germline CDR1 and CDR2: MDHEN and SYDVKM. V was clipped by 8 bases and J by 0 bases, with 14 bases between them.

As concerns this clone: This may be a read error, as it is one base from a much larger clone. Additional DNA sequences in this sample encode the identical CDR3. This chain connects TRBV5-4 to TRBJ2-3; D unresolved. V lost 4 bases and J 2 bases, leaving 5 bases between the germline ends. CDR3 size: 12 residues. CDR1 is SGHNT and CDR2 is YYREEE in the germline V gene (reference sequence). DNA of the CDR3: TGTGCCAGCAGCCCAGACACAGATACGCAGTATTTT. Its protein product is CASSPDTDTQYF.

The rearrangement links TRBV28 to TRBJ1-1; D is undetermined. Germline V gives CDR1 MDHEN, CDR2 SYDVKM. CDR3 length: 14 amino acids. Trimming took off 3 bases at V and 1 base at J, with 9 bases between the two ends. The CDR3 DNA is TGTGCCAGCAGTTTTAGCTGGGGGAACACTGAAGCTTTCTTT. This codes for CASSFSWGNTEAFF.

This clone was counted only a few times. The rearrangement links TRBV9 to TRBJ2-1, with 9 bases lining up with TRBD2. The CDR3 has 16 amino acids. The germline gives CDR1 SGDLS, CDR2 YYNGEE. V lost 4 bases and J lost 7; bases outside the gene matches: 12. CDR3 region: CASSSMGLAAANEQFF. The CDR3 nucleotides are TGTGCCAGCAGCTCCATGGGACTAGCCGCCGCGAATGAGCAGTTCTTC.

This clone has a handful of counts. This rearrangement joins TRBV11-2 to TRBJ2-7; TRBD2 might be the D (6 bases). The CDR3 totals 15 residues. V lost 4 bases and J 3 bases, leaving 16 bases between the germline ends. Germline V gives CDR1 SGHAT, CDR2 FQNNGV. CDR3 bases: TGTGCCAGCAGCTCCCCGCGGGGACTGGACTACGAGCAGTACTTC. It yields the protein CASSSPRGLDYEQYF.

This clone has a handful of counts. The chain has TRBV2 and TRBJ2-5; TRBD1 might be the D (6 bases). Deletions cut 6 bases from V and 2 bases from J, with 10 bases between. Looked up from germline, CDR1 is SNHLY and CDR2 is FYNNEI. This CDR3 has 13 residues. CDR3 sequence (DNA): TGTGCCAGCAGCCGGGACACACAAGAGACCCAGTACTTC. Translation: CASSRDTQETQYF.

This clone was seen a handful of times. The rearrangement links TRBV27 to TRBJ2-5, with D unresolved. CDR1 MNHEY and CDR2 SMNVEV come from the germline V gene (reference sequence). V was shortened by 2 bases and J by 3 bases, with 13 bases between the two germline ends. The CDR3 covers 15 residues. Here the CDR3 DNA reads TGTGCCAGCAGTTTAAGGGCCGGCGGCGAAGAGACCCAGTACTTC. Amino acid sequence: CASSLRAGGEETQYF.

The chain joins TRBV4-3 to TRBJ2-3; the D gene could be TRBD1 or TRBD2 (6 bases each). The CDR3 has 17 residues. Germline-derived CDR1 and CDR2 are LGHNA and YSLEER. V lost 4 bases and J 5 bases, leaving 22 bases between the germline ends. The CDR3 protein is CASSRRGARGLGDTQYF. The CDR3 nucleotides read TGCGCCAGCAGCCGAAGAGGGGCCCGGGGGCTAGGAGATACGCAGTATTTT.

This clone has a handful of counts. The same CDR3 can be traced to other DNA sequences in this sample. The rearrangement links TRBV12-2 to TRBJ2-3; the table's D call, TRBD2, has no DNA check behind it. TRBV12-2 is assigned pseudogene status. The CDR3 loop spans 16 amino acids. The CDR3 protein is CASRLATSGYTDTQYF. As DNA, the CDR3 is TGTGCAAGCCGCTTAGCGACTAGCGGGTACACAGATACGCAGTATTTT.

The V and J genes are TRBV25-1 and TRBJ2-1, with a tentative D call TRBD2 (6 bases). The CDR3 length is 15 residues. The V gene's germline CDR1 is MGHDK and CDR2 SYGVNS. Trimming removed 7 bases from V and 0 bases from J, with 13 bases in between. The CDR3 sequence is CASIRDGSSYNEQFF. CDR3 DNA: TGTGCCAGCATACGGGACGGGAGCTCCTACAATGAGCAGTTCTTC.

This clone turned up a few times. The chain uses TRBV7-9 and TRBJ2-1, with TRBD2 as a possible D gene (5 bases). Germline-derived CDR1 and CDR2 are SEHNR and FQNEAQ (reference sequence). The CDR3 runs 16 residues. V lost 5 bases and J lost 9, with 23 bases in between. The CDR3 sequence: CASSTLGSSIVGEQFF. The CDR3 DNA sequence: TGTGCCAGCAGCACCCTTGGGAGTTCGATAGTAGGTGAGCAGTTCTTC.

This clone was found a few times. V usage is TRBV29-1 and J usage is TRBJ2-3; 9 bases line up with TRBD2. CDR3 length: 15 residues. Germline V CDR1 and CDR2: SQVTM, ANQGSEA. Trimming removed 4 bases from V and 5 bases from J; junction bases left unmatched: 10. CDR3 DNA sequence: TGCAGCGTTGGCGCTATATGGCGGGAGGGAGATACGCAGTATTTT. Its protein is CSVGAIWREGDTQYF.

The J gene is TRBJ2-3, the V gene TRBV28; tentative D call: TRBD2 (6 bases). V lost 3 bases to trimming and J lost 5 bases, with 12 bases between them. There are 14 residues in the CDR3. Germline values: CDR1 MDHEN, CDR2 SYDVKM. The CDR3 reads CASSFGGVRDTQYF. The DNA of the CDR3 is TGTGCCAGCAGTTTCGGGGGAGTTAGAGATACGCAGTATTTT.

The chain couples TRBV18 to TRBJ2-7; D gene unclear. The CDR3 is 14 amino acids. With 2 bases removed from V and 6 bases from J, the gap between germline ends came to 14 bases. Germline CDR1 reads KGHSH; CDR2 reads LQKENI. The DNA of the CDR3 is TGTGCCAGCTCACCATCCGCTACGCGTAGCGAGCAGTACTTC. This codes for CASSPSATRSEQYF.

The chain has TRBV5-1 and TRBJ2-3, with D uncertain. The germline V gene has CDR1 SGHRS and CDR2 YFSETQ. V lost 0 bases, J lost 6 bases, and 8 bases lay in between. The CDR3 is 13 residues long. CDR3 region: CASSLAAQDTQYF. In DNA, the CDR3 is TGCGCCAGCAGCTTGGCGGCTCAGGATACGCAGTATTTT.

This clone occurred a few times. This chain connects TRBV5-4 to TRBJ2-1, with no clear D. Germline CDR1 is SGHNT and CDR2 is YYREEE (reference sequence). The CDR3 spans 15 residues. V lost 0 bases and J lost 7, with 14 bases in between. CDR3 coding DNA: TGTGCCAGCAGCTTGGGAGGTAGGGTGGGGAATGAGCAGTTCTTC. Its protein product is CASSLGGRVGNEQFF.

The V gene is TRBV2, the J gene TRBJ2-3; D not resolved. V was shortened by 7 bases and J by 8 bases, with 16 bases between the two germline ends. Looked up from germline, CDR1 is SNHLY and CDR2 is FYNNEI. The CDR3 loop spans 13 amino acids. The CDR3 DNA is TGTGCCAGCAACCATGAGAAGACACTTACGCAGTATTTT. This gives the protein CASNHEKTLTQYF.

The J gene is TRBJ1-2, the V gene TRBV7-2; the match to TRBD1 covers 8 bases. Germline CDR1 SGHTA, CDR2 FQGNSA. CDR3 length: 15 residues. Losses at the gene ends were 4 bases for V and 2 bases for J; bases not matched to a gene: 6. The CDR3 protein is CASSSGNRGNYGYTF. CDR3 nucleotides: TGTGCCAGCAGCTCGGGAAACAGGGGGAACTATGGCTACACCTTC. Full variable domain (missing parts from reference TRBV7-2 and TRBJ1-2): GAGVSQSPSNKVTEKGKDVELRCDPISGHTALYWYRQSLGQGLEFLIYFQGNSAPDKSGLPSDRFSAERTGGSVSTLTIQRTQQEDSAVYLCASSSGNRGNYGYTFGSGTRLTVV.